The source of this TCR beta chain is a study of T cell responses to AZD1222 COVID-19 vaccine. For the study at large: Analyses pooled second doses at about 4 or about 12 weeks. Study-level findings and limits: Recipients of two AZD1222 doses showed rising Spike-specific TCR breadth and depth. At study baseline, merely roughly 6 AZD1222 recipients were seropositive. Scientists sampled the repertoires only once the peak T cell response had passed.

Germline V gene sequence: CDR1 LNHDA, CDR2 SQIVND (reference sequence). This CDR3 has 13 amino acids. V lost 3 bases and J 4 bases, leaving 10 bases between the germline ends. TCRdb's table, derived via immunoSEQ multiplex PCR, lists solely in-frame clones and lacks some. The table lists approximately 180,000 clones, roughly nine tenths of them singletons, with less than 3% in the top ten. Points on this clone: Its antigen is not identified.

The receptor comes from an adult in good health. This rearrangement joins TRBV19 to TRBJ2-7; weak D call: TRBD2 (6 bases). Sequencing was performed on peripheral blood, taken on day 0 of AZD1222 vaccination. The chain's CDR3 is CASSMMGGYEQYF. CDR3 bases: TGTGCCAGTAGTATGATGGGGGGATACGAGCAGTACTTC.